This passage covers 22 T cell receptor beta chains from one sample sequenced in a study of shared clonotypes between healthy human individuals. Naive CD8 isolation took CD45RO-negative cells positively selected for CCR7 and excluded terminally differentiated effector memory CD45RA+ cells. TCRdb keeps only in-frame clones here, not all; method: immunoSEQ multiplex PCR. The sample includes under 600,000 clones, roughly 98% seen only once; the top ten take 0.3%. Input material: naive CD8+ T cells sorted from blood. The receptors shown here come from a young man in good health.

The chain couples TRBV5-1 to TRBJ2-7; 8 positions agree with TRBD1. Trimming at V came to 3 bases and at J to 6 bases, leaving 8 bases not matched to a gene. Germline CDR1 is SGHRS and CDR2 is YFSETQ. This CDR3 has 14 amino acids. CDR3 amino acids: CASSSMTGVSEQYF. CDR3 DNA: TGCGCCAGCAGCTCAATGACAGGGGTGTCCGAGCAGTACTTC.

The chain uses TRBV7-6 and TRBJ1-4, with TRBD1 matching over 10 bases. The germline gives CDR1 SGHVS, CDR2 FNYEAQ. The trim removed 5 bases at V and 0 bases at J, leaving 6 bases unmatched. There are 17 residues in the CDR3. The CDR3 region has the DNA TGTGCCAGCAGCGTGGGACAGGGGAGCCCAACTAATGAAAAACTGTTTTTT. Encoded protein: CASSVGQGSPTNEKLFF.

A remark on this clone: Other DNA sequences from this sample encode an identical CDR3 as well. The V and J genes are TRBV11-3 and TRBJ2-1; D is ambiguous. Trimming took off 1 base at V and 3 bases at J, with 4 bases between the two ends. Germline V gene data show CDR1 as SGHNT and CDR2 as YENEEA. CDR3 size: 13 residues. DNA of the CDR3: TGTGCCAGCAGCTTAGGACTCTACAATGAGCAGTTCTTC. Its protein product is CASSLGLYNEQFF. Supplemented by reference TRBV11-3 and TRBJ2-1, the full variable domain reads EAGVVQSPRYKIIEKKQPVAFWCNPISGHNTLYWYLQNLGQGPELLIRYENEEAVDDSQLPKDRFSAERLKGVDSTLKIQPAELGDSAVYLCASSLGLYNEQFFGPGTRLTVL.

The chain uses TRBV5-6 and TRBJ2-7, with TRBD2 matching over 16 bases. V was pared by 4 bases and J by 1 base, with 5 bases of the junction left unmatched. This CDR3 region has 17 residues. Germline loops: CDR1 SGHDT, CDR2 YYEEEE. Here the CDR3 DNA reads TGTGCCAGCAGCGGGGGACTAGCGGGAGGGCCATCCTACGAGCAGTACTTC. The encoded protein is CASSGGLAGGPSYEQYF.

The chain couples TRBV7-6 to TRBJ2-1; no definite D call. This CDR3 has 13 amino acids. Trimming took 2 bases from V and 10 from J, leaving 12 bases between them. Germline V CDR1 and CDR2: SGHVS, FNYEAQ. As DNA, the CDR3 is TGTGCCAGCAGCTTACGGGCAATAACCGAGCAGTTCTTC. Its translation: CASSLRAITEQFF.

V is TRBV27 and J is TRBJ2-3; 7 bases agree with TRBD2. Trimming took 0 bases from V and 8 from J; bases not matched to a gene: 11. This CDR3 region has 16 residues. Germline-derived CDR1 and CDR2 are MNHEY and SMNVEV (reference sequence). CDR3 residues: CASSLSWREKTSTQYF. CDR3 coding DNA: TGTGCCAGCAGTTTATCGTGGCGGGAGAAGACCAGTACGCAGTATTTT.

The chain combines TRBV15 with TRBJ2-5, with D possibly matching TRBD2 (6 bases). There are 17 residues in the CDR3. Trimming left V 0 bases short and J 2 bases short, with 16 bases between. Germline V gene data show CDR1 as LNHNV and CDR2 as YYDKDF (reference sequence). CDR3 region: CATSRDGSGTVQETQYF. The CDR3 DNA reads as TGTGCCACCAGCAGAGATGGGTCGGGGACTGTACAAGAGACCCAGTACTTC.

CDR3 bases: TGTGCCAGCAGCGTAGCTGGGAGGACCAGCTTCCAAGAGACCCAGTACTTC. Protein: CASSVAGRTSFQETQYF. This chain joins TRBV9 and TRBJ2-5, with D maybe TRBD2 (6 bases). This CDR3 is 17 amino acids long. Trimming took 0 bases from V and 1 from J, leaving 16 bases between them. From germline, CDR1 is SGDLS and CDR2 YYNGEE.

This sequence joins TRBV14 and TRBJ2-2, with TRBD1 matching 9 bases. The CDR3 has 16 amino acids. Per germline, CDR1 SGHDN and CDR2 FVKESK. V lost 2 bases and J lost 5; bases outside the gene matches: 6. CDR3 in DNA: TGTGCCAGCAGCCAACGGACAGGGGCTCGGACCGGGGAGCTGTTTTTT. Protein product: CASSQRTGARTGELFF.

The chain recombines TRBV28 with TRBJ1-5; perhaps TRBD1 as D (5 bases). Germline-derived CDR1 and CDR2 are MDHEN and SYDVKM. This CDR3 has 17 residues. Trimming removed 6 bases at V and 2 bases at J, with 20 bases between. The CDR3 bases are TGTGCCAGCAGAGGGTCGGGGGGATTGAACGGCAATCAGCCCCAGCATTTT. This codes for CASRGSGGLNGNQPQHF. Supplemented by reference TRBV28 and TRBJ1-5, the full variable domain reads DVKVTQSSRYLVKRTGEKVFLECVQDMDHENMFWYRQDPGLGLRLIYFSYDVKMKEKGDIPEGYSVSREKKERFSLILESASTNQTSMYLCASRGSGGLNGNQPQHFGDGTRLSIL.

The gene calls are TRBV11-2 and TRBJ2-7; TRBD2 agrees at 7 bases. Germline lookup yields CDR1 SGHAT and CDR2 FQNNGV. The CDR3 extends over 14 amino acids. Germline trimming cut 2 bases from V and 2 bases from J; bases unmatched to any gene: 3. The DNA of the CDR3 is TGTGCCAGCAGCTTATCCACTAGCGCCTACGAGCAGTACTTC. Translated, it gives CASSLSTSAYEQYF. The whole variable domain, remainder taken from reference TRBV11-2 and TRBJ2-7, is EAGVAQSPRYKIIEKRQSVAFWCNPISGHATLYWYQQILGQGPKLLIQFQNNGVVDDSQLPKDRFSAERLKGVDSTLKIQPAKLEDSAVYLCASSLSTSAYEQYFGPGTRLTVT.

The V call is TRBV15, the J call TRBJ1-4, with D possibly TRBD1 on 5 matching bases. Trimming stripped 3 bases from V and 8 bases from J, with 13 bases between. Germline V gives CDR1 LNHNV, CDR2 YYDKDF (reference sequence). This CDR3 is 14 amino acids long. The CDR3 DNA reads TGTGCCACCAGCAGGGGGCTCGTCGGGGAAAAACTGTTTTTT. Translating it yields CATSRGLVGEKLFF.

This chain joins TRBV4-3 and TRBJ2-7, with TRBD1 matching 10 bases. The germline V gene has CDR1 LGHNA and CDR2 YSLEER. The V segment lost 1 base and the J segment 4 bases; nucleotides outside the gene matches: 7. The CDR3 contains 16 residues. The CDR3 bases are TGCGCCAGCAGCCAAGGATATGGACAGGGGGGATACGAGCAGTACTTC. It is translated as CASSQGYGQGGYEQYF.

The chain has TRBV28 and TRBJ2-7; no clear D. V was trimmed by 7 bases and J by 4 bases, leaving 8 bases between them. The germline gives CDR1 MDHEN, CDR2 SYDVKM. CDR3 size: 11 residues. CDR3 in amino acids: CASMSGYEQYF. The CDR3 DNA sequence: TGTGCCAGCATGTCCGGGTACGAGCAGTACTTC.

Points on this clone: The same CDR3 also results from other DNA sequences found in this sample. The chain uses TRBV30 and TRBJ2-7, with 7 nucleotides matching TRBD1. Per germline, CDR1 GTSNPN and CDR2 SVGIG (reference sequence). The V gene end was trimmed by 0 bases and the J gene end by 4 bases; junction bases not matched to a gene: 3. The CDR3 consists of 13 residues. The CDR3 DNA sequence: TGTGCCTGGAGTGTGGGCAGGGGGTACGAGCAGTACTTC. This translates into CAWSVGRGYEQYF.

This chain uses TRBV10-3 with TRBJ1-1; 7 bases align to TRBD1. V lost 7 bases, J lost 4 bases, and 9 bases stayed unmatched. The CDR3 runs 14 residues. Germline loops: CDR1 ENHRY, CDR2 SYGVKD. The CDR3 region has the DNA TGTGCCATCAAGGAAACAGGGGTTGCCACTGAAGCTTTCTTT. As protein: CAIKETGVATEAFF.

The J gene is TRBJ2-5, the V gene TRBV13; tentatively, D is TRBD1 (6 bases). This CDR3 has 14 residues. The V end was cut by 5 bases, the J end by 7 bases, with 17 bases between. CDR1 and CDR2 (germline): PRHDT, FYEKMQ (reference sequence). CDR3 nucleotides: TGTGCCAGCAGCCCTAGGACAGATTCGTGGACCCAGTACTTC. Encoded protein: CASSPRTDSWTQYF.

The CDR3 DNA is TGTGCCAGCAGCCCAGCGGGAGCGACCACCGGGGAGCTGTTTTTT. Protein sequence: CASSPAGATTGELFF. The chain uses TRBV7-3 and TRBJ2-2; 8 bases agree with TRBD2. The junction had 6 bases not matched to a gene; V was cut back by 5 bases and J by 4 bases. Germline lookup yields CDR1 SGHTA and CDR2 FQGTGA. This CDR3 comprises 15 residues.

The rearrangement uses TRBV7-4 and TRBJ1-5; the D gene is possibly TRBD1 (5 bases). Trimming took 3 bases from V and 7 from J, leaving 19 bases between them. Germline CDR1 SGHVT, CDR2 SQSDAQ. The CDR3 runs 16 residues. CDR3 region: CASSFNSGPGGQPQHF. CDR3 nucleotide sequence: TGTGCCAGCAGCTTCAACTCAGGGCCCGGAGGGCAGCCCCAGCATTTT.

The chain is built from TRBV6-4 and TRBJ2-1, with 8 bases identical to TRBD2. Germline V gives CDR1 MRHNA, CDR2 SNTAGT. V trimming: 7 bases; J trimming: 7 bases; junction bases outside the gene matches: 12. The CDR3 runs to 15 residues. The CDR3 sequence: CASNKAGAARNEQFF. The CDR3 DNA sequence: TGTGCCAGCAATAAAGCGGGAGCGGCCAGAAATGAGCAGTTCTTC.

In this sample, this clone turned up a few times. V gene TRBV5-1 combines with J gene TRBJ2-1, with 8 positions matching TRBD1. The germline V gene encodes CDR1 SGHRS and CDR2 YFSETQ. CDR3 size: 16 residues. V dropped 0 bases and J dropped 1; count of bases not matched to a gene: 3. The CDR3 nucleotides are TGCGCCAGCAGCTTGGGAGACAGGGGATCCTACAATGAGCAGTTCTTC. This translates into CASSLGDRGSYNEQFF.

The rearrangement joins TRBV5-4 to TRBJ2-7, with 10 nucleotides matching TRBD2. With 3 bases clipped from V and 5 bases from J, the junction kept 8 bases outside the gene matches. From germline, CDR1 is SGHNT and CDR2 YYREEE (reference sequence). This CDR3 spans 15 amino acids. The CDR3 region has the DNA TGTGCCAGCAGCTCGCCGGGACTAGCGTACCACGAGCAGTACTTC. Its protein is CASSSPGLAYHEQYF.